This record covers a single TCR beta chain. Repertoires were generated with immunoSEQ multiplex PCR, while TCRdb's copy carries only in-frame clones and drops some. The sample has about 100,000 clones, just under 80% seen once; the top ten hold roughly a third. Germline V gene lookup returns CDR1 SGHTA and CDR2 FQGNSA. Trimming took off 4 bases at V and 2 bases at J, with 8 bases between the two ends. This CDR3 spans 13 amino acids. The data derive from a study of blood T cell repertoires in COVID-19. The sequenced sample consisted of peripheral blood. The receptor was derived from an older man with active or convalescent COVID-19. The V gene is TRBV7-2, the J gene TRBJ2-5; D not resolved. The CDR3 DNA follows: TGTGCCAGCAGCTCCTTCGCGCAAGAGACCCAGTACTTC. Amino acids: CASSSFAQETQYF.